This entry lists 17 T cell receptor beta chains sequenced from one sample in a study of cytomegalovirus exposure and HLA in healthy donors. PCR used 60 Vbeta primers and 13 Jbeta primers. TCRdb keeps only in-frame clones here, not all; method: immunoSEQ multiplex PCR. The repertoire holds about 120,000 clones, with around 76% as singletons. The sample consisted of PBMCs. The receptors originated from a man between 60 and 75 years old in good health and CMV-seropositive.

The rearrangement joins TRBV28 to TRBJ1-1; 8 nucleotides align to TRBD1. CDR1 and CDR2 from the germline V gene are MDHEN and SYDVKM. The ends lost 5 bases at V and 6 bases at J; junction bases unmatched: 8. The CDR3 totals 14 residues. CDR3 residues: CASSPQGAGPEAFF. The CDR3 bases are TGTGCCAGCAGTCCCCAGGGGGCGGGCCCTGAAGCTTTCTTT.

The chain joins TRBV7-8 to TRBJ2-5, with 7 bases identical to TRBD2. The V segment lost 5 bases and the J segment 1 base; nucleotides outside the gene matches: 4. The CDR3 contains 14 residues. Germline lookup yields CDR1 SGHVS and CDR2 FQNEAQ. The CDR3: CASSQLAFQETQYF. In nucleotides, the CDR3 is TGTGCCAGCAGCCAACTAGCGTTCCAAGAGACCCAGTACTTC.

The rearrangement uses TRBV4-1 and TRBJ2-7; TRBD2 might be the D (5 bases). The CDR3 extends over 15 amino acids. The V end lost 0 bases, the J end lost 10 bases, and 19 bases lay between the germline ends. Germline V lookup: CDR1 MGHRA, CDR2 YSYEKL. The CDR3 protein is CASSQDISGLLGQYF. The CDR3 nucleotides read TGCGCCAGCAGCCAAGATATCAGCGGCCTTTTGGGACAGTACTTC.

This sequence joins TRBV5-1 and TRBJ1-3; 9 bases match TRBD1. J lost 2 bases, V lost 4 bases, and 4 bases had no gene match. Germline values: CDR1 SGHRS, CDR2 YFSETQ. The CDR3 loop spans 15 amino acids. The CDR3 DNA sequence: TGCGCCAGCAGCCCGGGACAGGGTGCTGGAAACACCATATATTTT. Its translation is CASSPGQGAGNTIYF.

This chain connects TRBV2 to TRBJ2-5; D perhaps matches TRBD1 (5 bases). The CDR3 has 15 amino acids. Germline V gene sequence: CDR1 SNHLY, CDR2 FYNNEI. V gave up 1 base and J gave up 5 bases, with 14 bases separating them. The CDR3 region has the DNA TGTGCCAGCAGTGAAGAGGGCCAGGGAAGGGAGACCCAGTACTTC. This gives the protein CASSEEGQGRETQYF.

The rearrangement links TRBV5-1 to TRBJ2-7; weak D call: TRBD1 (5 bases). V was pared by 0 bases and J by 5 bases, with 12 bases between. The CDR3 length is 14 residues. Germline CDR1 reads SGHRS; CDR2 reads YFSETQ. CDR3 bases: TGCGCCAGCAGCTTGGACGTCAGGGTGAACGAGCAGTACTTC. The encoded protein is CASSLDVRVNEQYF. Based on the CDR3 plus reference TRBV5-1 and TRBJ2-7, the full variable domain is KAGVTQTPRYLIKTRGQQVTLSCSPISGHRSVSWYQQTPGQGLQFLFEYFSETQRNKGNFPGRFSGRQFSNSRSEMNVSTLELGDSALYLCASSLDVRVNEQYFGPGTRLTVT.

The chain joins TRBV7-3 to TRBJ1-1; the D gene is possibly TRBD1 (6 bases). The CDR3 sequence is 17 residues long. V was clipped by 0 bases and J by 1 base, with 15 bases between them. The germline V gene has CDR1 SGHTA and CDR2 FQGTGA. The CDR3, as DNA: TGTGCCAGCAGCTTAACTGGGTGGGGGCGACCGAACACTGAAGCTTTCTTT. Translated: CASSLTGWGRPNTEAFF.

This clone was seen a few times. The chain carries TRBV11-2 and TRBJ1-2; TRBD1 agrees at 10 bases. V was clipped by 0 bases and J by 7 bases; unmatched bases: 5. Germline assignment: CDR1 SGHAT and CDR2 FQNNGV. The CDR3 consists of 15 residues. CDR3: CASSLDRQGAGGYTF. The DNA of the CDR3 is TGTGCCAGCAGCTTAGATCGACAGGGGGCGGGTGGCTACACCTTC.

The chain links TRBV5-1 to TRBJ1-1; 7 positions agree with TRBD1. Germline lookup yields CDR1 SGHRS and CDR2 YFSETQ. The CDR3 consists of 16 residues. Unmatched junction bases numbered 9, after V lost 3 bases and J lost 1 base. CDR3 loop: CASSSQPTGSNTEAFF. CDR3 DNA sequence: TGCGCCAGCAGCTCTCAACCGACAGGGTCGAACACTGAAGCTTTCTTT. The full variable domain, its missing parts supplied by reference TRBV5-1 and TRBJ1-1, is KAGVTQTPRYLIKTRGQQVTLSCSPISGHRSVSWYQQTPGQGLQFLFEYFSETQRNKGNFPGRFSGRQFSNSRSEMNVSTLELGDSALYLCASSSQPTGSNTEAFFGQGTRLTVV.

V usage is TRBV6-1 and J usage is TRBJ1-1, with TRBD1 as a possible D gene (6 bases). CDR1 MNHNS and CDR2 SASEGT come from the germline V gene. Trimming took off 7 bases at V and 1 base at J, with 10 bases between the two ends. This CDR3 is built from 13 residues. The CDR3 nucleotides are TGTGCCAGCATCGAACAGGGGAACACTGAAGCTTTCTTT. It yields the protein CASIEQGNTEAFF.

This clone was seen more than once but under ten times. This chain connects TRBV19 to TRBJ2-1, with 8 nucleotides matching TRBD2. Per germline, CDR1 LNHDA and CDR2 SQIVND (reference sequence). The CDR3 runs 14 residues. The J segment lost 6 bases and the V segment lost 7 bases, leaving 8 bases of the junction unmatched. The CDR3 is CASNLRAGGNEQFF. In DNA form, the CDR3 reads TGTGCCAGTAATCTCAGGGCGGGAGGCAATGAGCAGTTCTTC. Full variable domain (missing parts from reference TRBV19 and TRBJ2-1): DGGITQSPKYLFRKEGQNVTLSCEQNLNHDAMYWYRQDPGQGLRLIYYSQIVNDFQKGDIAEGYSVSREKKESFPLTVTSAQKNPTAFYLCASNLRAGGNEQFFGPGTRLTVL.

This clone was detected only a few times. The J gene is TRBJ2-1, the V gene TRBV6-6; D is undetermined. The CDR3 spans 13 residues. The V end was cut by 5 bases, the J end by 9 bases, with 14 bases between. From germline, CDR1 is MNHNY and CDR2 SVGAGI (reference sequence). CDR3 amino acids: CASSASSIGEQFF. CDR3 bases: TGTGCCAGCAGTGCCTCTAGTATTGGTGAGCAGTTCTTC.

The chain recombines TRBV28 with TRBJ1-5, with a possible D match to TRBD1 (5 bases). The CDR3 runs to 15 residues. Trimming pared 5 bases from V and 2 bases from J, leaving 13 bases between. CDR1 is MDHEN, CDR2 SYDVKM, per germline. CDR3 DNA sequence: TGTGCCAGCAGTCCAGGGAAAAGAGGCAATCAGCCCCAGCATTTT. Its translation: CASSPGKRGNQPQHF.

The chain joins TRBV5-1 to TRBJ1-1; D gene ambiguous. Germline V lookup: CDR1 SGHRS, CDR2 YFSETQ. This CDR3 spans 16 amino acids. Trimming left V 4 bases short and J 1 base short, with 17 bases between. CDR3 in DNA: TGCGCCAGCAGCCCCACATCCGGGGTTGGGAACACTGAAGCTTTCTTT. Translating it yields CASSPTSGVGNTEAFF.

The rearrangement links TRBV2 to TRBJ1-5, with D unresolved. Trimming took off 3 bases at V and 2 bases at J, with 2 bases between the two ends. The CDR3 consists of 12 residues. Germline V gives CDR1 SNHLY, CDR2 FYNNEI. CDR3 region: CASSDGNQPQHF. Written as DNA, the CDR3 is TGTGCCAGCAGTGACGGCAATCAGCCCCAGCATTTT. Full variable domain (remainder filled in from reference TRBV2 and TRBJ1-5): EPEVTQTPSHQVTQMGQEVILRCVPISNHLYFYWYRQILGQKVEFLVSFYNNEISEKSEIFDDQFSVERPDGSNFTLKIRSTKLEDSAMYFCASSDGNQPQHFGDGTRLSIL.

This clone was detected only a few times. The chain combines TRBV30 with TRBJ1-5; 9 positions match TRBD1. Trimming at V came to 2 bases and at J to 3 bases, leaving 8 bases not matched to a gene. Looked up from germline, CDR1 is GTSNPN and CDR2 is SVGIG (reference sequence). This CDR3 is built from 16 residues. The CDR3 reads CAWSNDRGASNQPQHF. CDR3 in DNA: TGTGCCTGGAGTAACGACAGGGGGGCTTCCAATCAGCCCCAGCATTTT. The whole variable domain, remainder taken from reference TRBV30 and TRBJ1-5, is SQTIHQWPATLVQPVGSPLSLECTVEGTSNPNLYWYRQAAGRGLQLLFYSVGIGQISSEVPQNLSASRPQDRQFILSSKKLLLSDSGFYLCAWSNDRGASNQPQHFGDGTRLSIL.

This clone has more than one count but fewer than ten. The chain has TRBV4-1 and TRBJ1-4, with D possibly TRBD1 on 5 matching bases. V dropped 5 bases and J dropped 4 bases, with 17 bases sitting between them. This CDR3 has 16 amino acids. Looked up from germline, CDR1 is MGHRA and CDR2 is YSYEKL. The DNA for the CDR3 is TGCGCCAGCAGCGGCCGACAGCCGACCGATAATGAAAAACTGTTTTTT. It specifies CASSGRQPTDNEKLFF.